One and the same sample provided the 28 T cell receptor beta chains below, sequenced in a study of breast tumors, draining lymph nodes, adjacent tissues. Axillary draining lymph nodes of breast cancer patients supplied the node samples. MiXCR, run by TCRdb on the multiplex PCR reads, gives a single entry per CDR3 protein. The table shows about 230,000 distinct CDR3 sequences, with 32% occurring only once. The sequencing input was axillary lymph node tissue. The receptors were gathered from a female donor with breast cancer. Some clones in this sample may be carry-over from other donors' samples.

The chain joins TRBV24-1 to TRBJ2-3, with a possible D match to TRBD1 (6 bases). The CDR3 extends over 17 amino acids. Trimming cost V 4 bases and J 3 bases, with 19 bases left between them. Germline V CDR1 and CDR2: KGHDR, SFDVKD. The CDR3, as DNA: TGTGCCACCAGTGAACACACCGGACAGTCAGGGACAGATACGCAGTATTTT. Translation: CATSEHTGQSGTDTQYF.

About this clonotype itself: A much larger clone differs from this one at a single base, so this may be a read error. This rearrangement joins TRBV20-1 to TRBJ1-5; D is possibly TRBD1 (6 bases). V lost 1 base and J 6 bases, leaving 16 bases between the germline ends. The CDR3 consists of 15 residues. Per germline, CDR1 DFQATT and CDR2 SNEGSKA (reference sequence). Here the CDR3 reads CSARAPRGDTQPQHF. The CDR3 coding sequence is TGCAGTGCTAGAGCCCCCCGGGGGGACACTCAGCCCCAGCATTTT.

This clonotype came up many times. This chain uses TRBV4-3 with TRBJ1-4; possibly TRBD1 for D (5 bases). This CDR3 has 15 amino acids. The germline V gene encodes CDR1 LGHNA and CDR2 YSLEER. V was clipped by 4 bases and J by 7 bases, with 16 bases between them. The CDR3 DNA sequence: TGCGCCAGCAGCCCCCAGTCAGGGCGGACTGAAAAACTGTTTTTT. Translation gives CASSPQSGRTEKLFF.

This clonotype has ten or more counts. This sequence joins TRBV6-1 and TRBJ1-2; D not certain. Trimming removed 3 bases from V and 4 bases from J, with 18 bases in between. CDR3 size: 16 residues. The germline CDR1 and CDR2 sequences are MNHNS and SASEGT. CDR3 in DNA: TGTGCCAGCAGTGATCTCGGGCCCGAGATAATCTATGGCTACACCTTC. This gives the protein CASSDLGPEIIYGYTF.

This clonotype appeared many times. The V gene is TRBV29-1, the J gene TRBJ2-5, with 8 bases that match TRBD2. The CDR3 totals 16 residues. Germline CDR1 is SQVTM and CDR2 is ANQGSEA. The trim removed 6 bases at V and 1 base at J, leaving 13 bases unmatched. The CDR3 protein is CSVGGGSGRGQETQYF. The CDR3 nucleotides read TGCAGCGTGGGGGGAGGAAGCGGGAGAGGCCAAGAGACCCAGTACTTC.

There are many counts of this clonotype. The rearrangement joins TRBV5-1 to TRBJ2-5; 8 bases fit TRBD1. This CDR3 contains 14 residues. Germline V CDR1 and CDR2: SGHRS, YFSETQ. V dropped 4 bases and J dropped 2; count of bases not matched to a gene: 4. For the CDR3, the DNA is TGCGCCAGCAGCCCACGGACAGGGCAAGAGACCCAGTACTTC. Translation: CASSPRTGQETQYF. Using reference TRBV5-1 and TRBJ2-5 for the parts outside the CDR3, the full variable domain is KAGVTQTPRYLIKTRGQQVTLSCSPISGHRSVSWYQQTPGQGLQFLFEYFSETQRNKGNFPGRFSGRQFSNSRSEMNVSTLELGDSALYLCASSPRTGQETQYFGPGTRLLVL.

This clonotype has at least ten counts. The gene calls are TRBV19 and TRBJ1-2; 7 bases are shared with TRBD1. J was trimmed by 2 bases and V by 7 bases; bases with no gene match: 10. The CDR3 sequence is 15 residues long. CDR1 LNHDA and CDR2 SQIVND come from the germline V gene (reference sequence). CDR3 nucleotides: TGTGCCAGTAAGTCGCTGGGACAGAAAAACTATGGCTACACCTTC. Translated: CASKSLGQKNYGYTF.

This clonotype was observed many times. V gene TRBV10-3 combines with J gene TRBJ2-5; 11 bases are a match to TRBD2. The CDR3 runs to 14 residues. The J segment lost 4 bases and the V segment lost 5 bases, leaving 3 bases of the junction unmatched. Looked up from germline, CDR1 is ENHRY and CDR2 is SYGVKD. CDR3 residues: CAISTSGSGETQYF. In DNA form, the CDR3 reads TGTGCCATCAGTACTAGCGGGAGCGGAGAGACCCAGTACTTC.

There are many counts of this clonotype. The chain employs TRBV12-3 or TRBV12-4 and TRBJ1-4; D call uncertain. V lost 6 bases and J 10 bases, leaving 18 bases between the germline ends. This CDR3 has 14 residues. CDR3 in amino acids: CASSRDGVVGKLFF. CDR3 nucleotide sequence: TGTGCCAGCAGCCGCGACGGGGTGGTTGGAAAACTGTTTTTT.

Ten or more counts support this clonotype. The chain carries TRBV15 and TRBJ2-2, with D unresolved. This CDR3 has 13 amino acids. Germline values: CDR1 LNHNV, CDR2 YYDKDF (reference sequence). V lost 0 bases, J lost 4 bases, and 3 bases lay in between. The CDR3 region is CATSREVTGELFF. CDR3 DNA sequence: TGTGCCACCAGCAGAGAGGTCACCGGGGAGCTGTTTTTT.

This chain joins TRBV15 and TRBJ2-7; 8 nucleotides agree with TRBD1. Trimming took 5 bases from V and 13 from J; bases not matched to a gene: 19. This CDR3 comprises 15 residues. The germline gives CDR1 LNHNV, CDR2 YYDKDF (reference sequence). The chain's CDR3 is CATSRRTGHGYTLYF. DNA of the CDR3: TGTGCCACCAGCCGCCGGACAGGGCATGGCTACACCCTCTACTTC.

This clonotype was observed at least ten times. This chain connects TRBV4-3 to TRBJ2-7; 7 nucleotides line up with TRBD1. Losses at the gene ends were 2 bases for V and 3 bases for J; bases not matched to a gene: 4. Germline loops: CDR1 LGHNA, CDR2 YSLEER. The CDR3 is 14 residues long. The CDR3: CASSQHDRDYEQYF. In DNA, the CDR3 is TGCGCCAGCAGCCAACACGACAGGGACTACGAGCAGTACTTC.

Of note for this clonotype: Because the CDR3's place on the DNA is in doubt, the DNA is left out and the CDR3 is given as listed by TCRdb. The rearrangement links TRBV9 to TRBJ1-5; the table's TRBD1 call for D was not verified on the DNA. CDR1 is SGDLS, CDR2 YYNGEE, per germline. The CDR3 is 21 amino acids in total, end residues counted. CDR3: CASSEFLRAVLRAGSNQPQHF.

This clonotype was seen at least ten times. With a much larger clone just one base away, this may be a read error. The chain combines TRBV13 with TRBJ2-6; D gene uncertain. Trimming shortened V by 5 bases and J by 1 base, and 6 bases separated the two germline ends. CDR1 is PRHDT and CDR2 is FYEKMQ in the germline V gene (reference sequence). The CDR3 runs 14 residues. The chain's CDR3 is CASSARSGANVLTF. The CDR3 DNA sequence: TGTGCCAGCAGCGCACGGTCTGGGGCCAACGTCCTGACTTTC.

The chain has TRBV5-1 and TRBJ2-7; 13 bases are a match to TRBD2. There are 15 residues in the CDR3. CDR1 SGHRS and CDR2 YFSETQ come from the germline V gene. With 0 bases clipped from V and 7 bases from J, the junction kept 4 bases outside the gene matches. The CDR3 spells CASSLEPGLAGEQYF. The CDR3 nucleotides read TGCGCCAGCAGCTTGGAGCCGGGACTAGCGGGAGAGCAGTACTTC.

This clonotype was detected a few times. V is TRBV18 and J is TRBJ2-3; 9 bases are a match to TRBD2. Germline lookup yields CDR1 KGHSH and CDR2 LQKENI. This CDR3 has 14 residues. The V gene end was trimmed by 6 bases and the J gene end by 4 bases; junction bases not matched to a gene: 5. CDR3 region: CASSLAGLSDTQYF. DNA of the CDR3: TGTGCCAGCTCCCTAGCGGGACTGTCAGATACGCAGTATTTT.

Details on this clonotype: Possible read error: a much larger clone is one base away. This chain joins TRBV7-9 and TRBJ2-3, with TRBD2 matching 8 bases. In germline, CDR1 is SEHNR, CDR2 FQNEAQ (reference sequence). The CDR3 is 17 amino acids. CDR3 in amino acids: CASSLGAGGFGADPQYF. As DNA, the CDR3 is TGTGCCAGCAGCTTAGGTGCGGGAGGTTTTGGCGCAGATCCGCAGTATTTT.

This clonotype was counted between two and nine times. This may come from a read error, since a much larger clone is one base off. The V call is TRBV5-1, the J call TRBJ2-7, with D uncertain. CDR3 length: 13 amino acids. Germline CDR1 and CDR2: SGHRS and YFSETQ. V lost 2 bases, J lost 10 bases, and 16 bases lay in between. The CDR3 bases are TGCGCCAGCAGCTTAAGTCTCCGAGGCGACCAGTACTTC. It is translated as CASSLSLRGDQYF. Full variable domain (missing parts from reference TRBV5-1 and TRBJ2-7): KAGVTQTPRYLIKTRGQQVTLSCSPISGHRSVSWYQQTPGQGLQFLFEYFSETQRNKGNFPGRFSGRQFSNSRSEMNVSTLELGDSALYLCASSLSLRGDQYFGPGTRLTVT.

This clonotype was observed many times. The V gene is TRBV4-3, the J gene TRBJ2-3, with TRBD1 as a possible D gene (5 bases). The V gene's germline CDR1 is LGHNA and CDR2 YSLEER. Trimming stripped 1 base from V and 6 bases from J, with 11 bases between. The CDR3 runs to 14 residues. CDR3 protein: CASSQGRGRDTQYF. For the CDR3, the DNA is TGCGCCAGCAGCCAAGGAAGGGGTAGGGATACGCAGTATTTT.

This clonotype was found many times. A much larger clone sits a single nucleotide away, making a read error possible. The J gene is TRBJ2-7, the V gene TRBV20-1, with D perhaps matching TRBD2 (6 bases). The CDR3 loop spans 14 amino acids. V was trimmed by 3 bases and J by 6 bases, leaving 18 bases between them. In germline, CDR1 is DFQATT, CDR2 SNEGSKA (reference sequence). CDR3: CSARVASEGSEQYF. The CDR3 DNA reads as TGCAGTGCTAGGGTTGCTAGCGAGGGCTCCGAGCAGTACTTC.

Many counts were recorded for this clonotype. The V and J genes are TRBV19 and TRBJ2-6; D possibly uses TRBD1 or TRBD2 (5 bases each). This CDR3 is 16 amino acids long. Germline V lookup: CDR1 LNHDA, CDR2 SQIVND (reference sequence). Trimming cost V 3 bases and J 4 bases, with 13 bases left between them. The CDR3 DNA is TGTGCCAGTAGTATTTTGCCAGGGAGAGGGGCCAACGTCCTGACTTTC. This codes for CASSILPGRGANVLTF.

The table lists this clonotype with many counts. The rearrangement uses TRBV5-4 and TRBJ2-6, with 7 bases that match TRBD1. Losses at the gene ends were 7 bases for V and 4 bases for J; bases not matched to a gene: 11. Germline values: CDR1 SGHNT, CDR2 YYREEE (reference sequence). CDR3 length: 16 residues. The CDR3 here is CASARGFGDGANVLTF. DNA of the CDR3: TGTGCCAGCGCCAGGGGGTTTGGTGACGGGGCCAACGTCCTGACTTTC. The variable domain in full, completed from reference TRBV5-4 and TRBJ2-6, reads ETGVTQSPTHLIKTRGQQVTLRCSSQSGHNTVSWYQQALGQGPQFIFQYYREEENGRGNFPPRFSGLQFPNYSSELNVNALELDDSALYLCASARGFGDGANVLTFGAGSRLTVL.

This clonotype was observed a few times. J is TRBJ2-5 and V is TRBV6-2 or TRBV6-3; D possibly corresponds to TRBD2 (5 bases). Germline values: CDR1 MNHEY, CDR2 SVGEGT. The CDR3 is 16 amino acids. V lost 7 bases, J lost 4 bases, and 22 bases lay in between. CDR3 loop: CASNPGRGQLSETQYF. The CDR3 nucleotides are TGTGCCAGCAACCCCGGTCGAGGGCAGTTATCAGAGACCCAGTACTTC.

This clonotype showed up many times. The J gene is TRBJ2-5, the V gene TRBV9; no firm D call. The V end was cut by 0 bases, the J end by 3 bases, with 9 bases between. This CDR3 has 14 amino acids. CDR1 is SGDLS and CDR2 is YYNGEE in the germline V gene. For the CDR3, the DNA is TGTGCCAGCAGCGTAGGGCTGGTCGAAGAGACCCAGTACTTC. Protein sequence: CASSVGLVEETQYF.

Ten or more counts support this clonotype. An end of the junction differs from the germline gene, which may be a read error. CDR3 bases: TGTGCCAGCAGTCACTCGCCGGGTGAAAAACTGTTTTTT. Amino acids: CASSHSPGEKLFF. The chain is built from TRBV6-5 and TRBJ1-4; no firm D call. Germline CDR1 MNHEY, CDR2 SVGAGI. The CDR3 spans 13 residues.

This chain uses TRBV2 with TRBJ2-1; TRBD1 matches at 12 bases. Germline assignment: CDR1 SNHLY and CDR2 FYNNEI. Unmatched junction bases numbered 5, after V lost 11 bases and J lost 9 bases. The CDR3 length is 12 residues. The CDR3: CAGGQGASEQFF. The CDR3 DNA follows: TGTGCCGGGGGACAGGGGGCTAGTGAGCAGTTCTTC.

This clonotype occurred many times. The chain links TRBV19 to TRBJ1-6; tentatively, D is TRBD1 (5 bases). CDR3 length: 16 residues. Trimming cost V 3 bases and J 6 bases, with 15 bases left between them. Germline V gene lookup returns CDR1 LNHDA and CDR2 SQIVND (reference sequence). The CDR3 DNA sequence: TGTGCCAGTAGTATGAAGGGGCGGAGCCTTAATTCACCCCTCCACTTT. Translating it yields CASSMKGRSLNSPLHF.

About this clonotype: Possible read error: a much larger clone is one base away. The V call is TRBV11-3, the J call TRBJ2-2, with TRBD2 matching over 7 bases. This CDR3 has 15 amino acids. The V gene end was trimmed by 5 bases and the J gene end by 4 bases; junction bases not matched to a gene: 7. Per germline, CDR1 SGHNT and CDR2 YENEEA. The CDR3 is CASSPTGLPTGELFF. CDR3 DNA sequence: TGTGCCAGCAGCCCAACGGGACTACCCACCGGGGAGCTGTTTTTT.